This T cell receptor beta chain was documented in a study of blood T cell repertoires in COVID-19. Across the whole study: Spain, Italy and the United States supplied samples that represented acute and convalescent COVID-19. PBMCs, B-cell-depleted T cells, or T cells provided the cDNA or gDNA that made up the material.

Per the authors' pipeline: Reference gene primer amplification in the assay estimated nucleated cell counts. Using immunoSEQ multiplex PCR, the repertoire was profiled, and TCRdb retains in-frame clones only, with some absent. V and J calls plus clone size are reproduced from that table; the DNA served to infer D and trimming. The table has 400,000 or so clones, roughly 86% seen once. This clone has at least ten counts. The V gene's germline CDR1 is MNHEY and CDR2 SVGAGI. The CDR3 is 14 residues long. V gave up 7 bases and J gave up 7 bases; unmatched junction bases: 7. This receptor was identified in a human donor in a cohort sampled during active COVID-19. The specimen sequenced was peripheral blood. The chain employs TRBV6-5 and TRBJ2-1; 10 bases fit TRBD1. CDR3 loop: CASNFRDRGNEQFF. The CDR3 nucleotides are TGTGCCAGCAACTTCCGGGACAGGGGAAATGAGCAGTTCTTC.